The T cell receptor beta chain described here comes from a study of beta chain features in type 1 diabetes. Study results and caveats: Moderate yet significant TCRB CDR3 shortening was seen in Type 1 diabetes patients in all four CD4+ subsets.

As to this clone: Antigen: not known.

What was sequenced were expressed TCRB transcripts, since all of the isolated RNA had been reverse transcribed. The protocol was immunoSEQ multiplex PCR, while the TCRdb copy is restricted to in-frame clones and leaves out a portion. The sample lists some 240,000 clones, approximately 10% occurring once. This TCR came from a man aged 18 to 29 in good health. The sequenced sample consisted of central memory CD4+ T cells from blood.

The CDR3 DNA reads TGCAGTGAGCTCCACACAGATACGCAGTATTTT. Residues: CSELHTDTQYF. J is TRBJ2-3 and V is TRBV20-1; D is unresolved. The germline V gene encodes CDR1 DFQATT and CDR2 SNEGSKA (reference sequence). Trimming pared 7 bases from V and 2 bases from J, leaving 7 bases between. CDR3 length: 11 amino acids.